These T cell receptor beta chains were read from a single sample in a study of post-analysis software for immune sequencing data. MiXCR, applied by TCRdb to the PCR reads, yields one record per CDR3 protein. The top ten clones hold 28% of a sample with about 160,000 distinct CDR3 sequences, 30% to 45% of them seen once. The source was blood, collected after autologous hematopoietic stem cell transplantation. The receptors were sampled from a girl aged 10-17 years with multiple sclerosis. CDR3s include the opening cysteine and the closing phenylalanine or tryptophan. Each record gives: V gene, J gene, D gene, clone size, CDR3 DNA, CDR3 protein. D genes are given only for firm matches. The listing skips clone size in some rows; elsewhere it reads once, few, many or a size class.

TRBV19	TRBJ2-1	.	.	TGTGCCAGTAGCTTGGTTGGCGGAGTCCTCAATGAGCAGTTCTTC	CASSLVGGVLNEQFF
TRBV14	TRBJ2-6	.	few	TGTGCCAGCAGCCAAGATCGTGGGGCCAACGTCCTGACTTTC	CASSQDRGANVLTF
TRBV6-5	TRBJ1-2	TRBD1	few	TGTGCCAGCAGTTATATAGGGATTCGGACAGGGATCTATGGCTACACCTTC	CASSYIGIRTGIYGYTF
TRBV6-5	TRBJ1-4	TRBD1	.	TGTGCCAGCCACCCCGGGACAGATACCGAAAAACTGTTTTTT	CASHPGTDTEKLFF
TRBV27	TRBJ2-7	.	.	TGTGCCAGCAGTTTAGAGGGCGGCTTCTCCTACGAGCAGTACTTC	CASSLEGGFSYEQYF
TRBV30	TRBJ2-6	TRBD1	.	TGTGCCTGCCCATCCCAGGGGGCTGGGGCCAACGTCCTGACTTTC	CACPSQGAGANVLTF
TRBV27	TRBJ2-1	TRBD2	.	TGTGCCTCCGGCGGGAGGGGCTCCTACAATGAGCAGTTCTTC	CASGGRGSYNEQFF
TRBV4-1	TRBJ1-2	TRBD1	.	TGCGCCAGCAGCCAACAGGGGGTTGCCAACTATGGCTACACCTTC	CASSQQGVANYGYTF
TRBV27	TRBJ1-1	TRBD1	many	TGTGCCAGCAGTCTCCAGGGGGCAATGAACACTGAAGCTTTCTTT	CASSLQGAMNTEAFF
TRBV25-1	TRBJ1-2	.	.	TGTGCCAGCAGTGAAGGAGGGGAGTATGGCTATGGCTACACCTTC	CASSEGGEYGYGYTF
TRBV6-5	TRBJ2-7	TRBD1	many	TGTGCCAGCGGGTCGACAGGGGCAGACTACGAGCAGTACTTC	CASGSTGADYEQYF
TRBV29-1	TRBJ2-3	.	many	TGCAGCGTCGGACTAAAGGTCCGCACAGATACGCAGTATTTT	CSVGLKVRTDTQYF
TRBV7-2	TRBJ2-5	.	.	TGTGCCAGCAGCCGTCGGGCAGGGTGGTCCCAAGAGACCCAGTACTTC	CASSRRAGWSQETQYF
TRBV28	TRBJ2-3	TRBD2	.	TGTGCCATTCAAAAGGAGACTAGCGGAAGCACAGATACGCAGTATTTT	CAIQKETSGSTDTQYF
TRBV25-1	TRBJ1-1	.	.	TGTGCCAGCAGTGGCCGGGGATTGGGCACTGAAGCTTTCTTT	CASSGRGLGTEAFF
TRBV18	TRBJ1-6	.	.	TGTGCCAGCTCACCATCGGCAGGCGGCAATTCACCCCTCCACTTT	CASSPSAGGNSPLHF
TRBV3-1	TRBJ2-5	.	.	TGTGCCAGCAGCCGGACTGGCAGTGGGGAGACCCAGTACTTC	CASSRTGSGETQYF
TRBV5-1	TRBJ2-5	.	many	TGCGCCAGCAGCTTGGAGCCAGGGCTAAAGACCCAGTACTTC	CASSLEPGLKTQYF
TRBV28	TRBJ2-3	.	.	TGTGCCAGCAGCCCCCTCGGGGCAGGGCCAGATACGCAGTATTTT	CASSPLGAGPDTQYF
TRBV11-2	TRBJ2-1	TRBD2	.	TGTGCCAGCAGCTTAGGATTCGGGGGGAGGGCGTACAATGAGCAGTTCTTC	CASSLGFGGRAYNEQFF
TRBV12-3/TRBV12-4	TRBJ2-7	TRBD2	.	TGTGCCAGCAGTTCATACGGGACTAGGGGAACCGGGGAGCAGTACTTC	CASSSYGTRGTGEQYF
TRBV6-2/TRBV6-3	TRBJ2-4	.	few	TGTGCCAGCAGGACAGTTGAGATAGCCAAAAACATTCAGTACTTC	CASRTVEIAKNIQYF
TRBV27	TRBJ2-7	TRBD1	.	TGTGCCAGCAGGGGGCCGGGACAGGGGGCCTTAGAGCAGTACTTC	CASRGPGQGALEQYF
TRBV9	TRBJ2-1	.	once	TGTGCCAGCAGCGTATCTAGTCTTTACGAGCAGTTCTTC	CASSVSSLYEQFF
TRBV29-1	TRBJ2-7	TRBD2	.	TGCAGCGTTGCCGGGGCGGGAGGGCCGCTTTACGAGCAGTACTTC	CSVAGAGGPLYEQYF
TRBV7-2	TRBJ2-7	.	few	TGTGCCAGCAGCTGGAACAGGAACTACGAGCAGTACTTC	CASSWNRNYEQYF
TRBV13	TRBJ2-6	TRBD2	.	TGTGCCAGCAGCGTAGGACTAGCGGGGTTAGCGGGGGCCAACGTCCGGACTTTC	CASSVGLAGLAGANVRTF
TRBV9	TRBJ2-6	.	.	TGTGCCAGCAGCTTCCACGGGGTCTCTGGGGCCAACGTCCTGACTTTC	CASSFHGVSGANVLTF
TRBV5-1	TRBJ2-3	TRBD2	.	TGCGCCAGCGCAAAAATCGGCGGGAGGGCCGGCACAGATACGCAGTATTTT	CASAKIGGRAGTDTQYF
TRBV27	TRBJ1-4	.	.	TGTGCCAGCAGTTTATTCGGGCAGGGAGGCGAAAAACTGTTTTTT	CASSLFGQGGEKLFF
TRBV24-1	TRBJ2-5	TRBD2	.	TGTGCCACCAGTGACCGAGGGACTAGCGGGAGGGCTGAGACCCAGTACTTC	CATSDRGTSGRAETQYF